Included here is one T cell receptor (beta chain) sequence, with context. Only in-frame clones appear in the TCRdb table, and some are missing; sequencing was by immunoSEQ multiplex PCR. This sample carries 150,000 to 200,000 clones, about 86% of them seen once, and the ten largest clones take less than 3%. The data derive from a study of blood T cell repertoires in COVID-19. The CDR3 has 14 residues. Germline CDR1 MNHEY, CDR2 SMNVEV (reference sequence). V lost 4 bases to trimming and J lost 12 bases; unmatched junction nucleotides: 7. The TCR originated in a human donor with acute or convalescent COVID-19. The donor label of this sample is uncertain. The sequencing sample was made of peripheral blood. This rearrangement joins TRBV27 to TRBJ2-1; TRBD2 aligns across 12 bases. Here the CDR3 DNA reads TGTGCCAGCAGTTCCAGGACTAGCGGGACTGGGCAGTTCTTC. It specifies CASSSRTSGTGQFF.